A selection of T cell receptor beta chains follows, all from one sample in a study of high-grade serous ovarian cancer treatment subgroups. Sequenced by immunoSEQ multiplex PCR; TCRdb stores in-frame clones only, minus some. The data hold approximately 1,100 clones, with about four fifths observed a single time. The sample taken for sequencing was tumor tissue. All receptors come from a human donor with high-grade serous ovarian cancer. The CDR3 runs from the conserved cysteine through the conserved F or W. Fields, in order: D gene, J gene, clone size, V gene, CDR3 DNA, CDR3 protein. D genes are given only for firm matches. Clone sizes are given selectively: once, few, many, or a class where the clone is expanded.

d_call: -; j_call: TRBJ1-2; clone_size: -; v_call: TRBV5-1; cdr3_nt: TGCGCCAGCAGCTTGGCCGAGCCCTTGAATGGCTACACCTTC; cdr3_aa: CASSLAEPLNGYTF
d_call: -; j_call: TRBJ2-7; clone_size: -; v_call: TRBV7-9; cdr3_nt: TGTGCCAGCAGCTTAGATGACGGCTACGAGCAGTACTTC; cdr3_aa: CASSLDDGYEQYF
d_call: -; j_call: TRBJ2-6; clone_size: -; v_call: TRBV27; cdr3_nt: TGTGCCAGCAGTAGGACAGCGGGGGCCAACGTCCTGACTTTC; cdr3_aa: CASSRTAGANVLTF
d_call: TRBD2; j_call: TRBJ2-7; clone_size: -; v_call: TRBV30; cdr3_nt: TGTGCCTGGCAAATGGGGACTAGCGGGACCGAGCAGTACTTC; cdr3_aa: CAWQMGTSGTEQYF
d_call: TRBD1; j_call: TRBJ1-2; clone_size: -; v_call: TRBV5-6; cdr3_nt: TGTGCCAGCAGCTTCCCTCCAGGGGGCCGGGGCTACACCTTC; cdr3_aa: CASSFPPGGRGYTF
d_call: -; j_call: TRBJ1-2; clone_size: -; v_call: TRBV28; cdr3_nt: TGTGCCAGCAGTCTTCCCGGGATTCCCACCCCAGGCTACACCTTC; cdr3_aa: CASSLPGIPTPGYTF
d_call: -; j_call: TRBJ2-7; clone_size: -; v_call: TRBV28; cdr3_nt: TGTGCCAGCAGTTCCCCAGGGACCCCACTACTTGAGCAGTACTTC; cdr3_aa: CASSSPGTPLLEQYF
d_call: -; j_call: TRBJ2-2; clone_size: -; v_call: TRBV11-2; cdr3_nt: TGTGCCAGCAGCTCCCCCAGACTAGCGAACACCGGGGAGCTGTTTTTT; cdr3_aa: CASSSPRLANTGELFF
d_call: -; j_call: TRBJ2-7; clone_size: -; v_call: TRBV28; cdr3_nt: TGTGCCAGCAGTTTCCCGGGACTCCCGCCGTTAGAGCAGTACTTC; cdr3_aa: CASSFPGLPPLEQYF
d_call: -; j_call: TRBJ2-7; clone_size: -; v_call: TRBV30; cdr3_nt: TGTGCCTGGAGTACCCAGGACTACGAGCAGTACTTC; cdr3_aa: CAWSTQDYEQYF
d_call: TRBD1; j_call: TRBJ2-7; clone_size: -; v_call: TRBV27; cdr3_nt: TGTGCCAGCAGCCTGGACAGGGGATGGAACGAGCAGTACTTC; cdr3_aa: CASSLDRGWNEQYF
d_call: -; j_call: TRBJ2-2; clone_size: -; v_call: TRBV5-1; cdr3_nt: TGCGCCAGCAGCTTGGCTGGGGGCAGCGGGGAGCTGTTTTTT; cdr3_aa: CASSLAGGSGELFF
d_call: -; j_call: TRBJ2-1; clone_size: -; v_call: TRBV7-7; cdr3_nt: TGTGCCAGCAGCCCCGGGATAGCTGGGTACAATGAGCAGTTCTTC; cdr3_aa: CASSPGIAGYNEQFF
d_call: -; j_call: TRBJ2-7; clone_size: -; v_call: TRBV28; cdr3_nt: TGTGCCAGCAGCCAACCGGGACAACCAAGCCACGAGCAGTACTTC; cdr3_aa: CASSQPGQPSHEQYF
d_call: -; j_call: TRBJ1-1; clone_size: -; v_call: TRBV11-2; cdr3_nt: TGTGCCAGCAGCTCGGGCCAGATGAACACTGAAGCTTTCTTT; cdr3_aa: CASSSGQMNTEAFF
d_call: TRBD2; j_call: TRBJ2-5; clone_size: hyperexpanded; v_call: TRBV28; cdr3_nt: TGTGCCAGCAGTCCCAGCGGGAGCCCCCAAGAGACCCAGTACTTC; cdr3_aa: CASSPSGSPQETQYF
d_call: -; j_call: TRBJ1-2; clone_size: -; v_call: TRBV28; cdr3_nt: TGTGCCAGCAGTCCGACCGCTTCGGGGGCGCGGGGCTACACCTTC; cdr3_aa: CASSPTASGARGYTF
d_call: TRBD2; j_call: TRBJ2-5; clone_size: few; v_call: TRBV28; cdr3_nt: TGTGCCAGCAGTCCGCCGGGACTACCGGCGGAGACCCAGTACTTC; cdr3_aa: CASSPPGLPAETQYF
d_call: -; j_call: TRBJ2-1; clone_size: -; v_call: TRBV28; cdr3_nt: TGTGCCAGCAGTTCCCCGGGACTCCCGGCCAATGAGCAGTTCTTC; cdr3_aa: CASSSPGLPANEQFF
d_call: -; j_call: TRBJ2-7; clone_size: few; v_call: TRBV28; cdr3_nt: TGTGCCAGCAGTCCTCCGGGGGTCCCCTCCTACGAGCAGTACTTC; cdr3_aa: CASSPPGVPSYEQYF
d_call: -; j_call: TRBJ1-4; clone_size: -; v_call: TRBV21-1; cdr3_nt: TGTGCCAGCAGCAAAGCCAAGGGCTCGATTTGGGAAGGAGGTGGTGAAAAACTGTTTTTT; cdr3_aa: CASSKAKGSIWEGGGEKLFF
d_call: TRBD1; j_call: TRBJ2-7; clone_size: -; v_call: TRBV2; cdr3_nt: TGTGCCAGCAGCGCCGGGACAGGGTTATCTTACGAGCAGTACTTC; cdr3_aa: CASSAGTGLSYEQYF
d_call: -; j_call: TRBJ2-7; clone_size: -; v_call: TRBV7-9; cdr3_nt: TGTGCCAGCAGCTGGGGGTCCTACGAGCAGTACTTC; cdr3_aa: CASSWGSYEQYF
d_call: TRBD2; j_call: TRBJ2-7; clone_size: -; v_call: TRBV7-9; cdr3_nt: TGTGCCAGCAGCTTATTAGGGACTAGCGCGTCGTACGAGCAGTACTTC; cdr3_aa: CASSLLGTSASYEQYF
d_call: -; j_call: TRBJ1-5; clone_size: once; v_call: TRBV19; cdr3_nt: TGTGCCAGTAGTATCTCAACAGGGCTTAGCAATCAGCCCCAGCATTTT; cdr3_aa: CASSISTGLSNQPQHF
d_call: -; j_call: TRBJ1-2; clone_size: -; v_call: TRBV14; cdr3_nt: TGTGCCAGCAGCCAAGATAGCGGGGCTCGAGGTGGCTACACCTTC; cdr3_aa: CASSQDSGARGGYTF
d_call: -; j_call: TRBJ2-1; clone_size: -; v_call: TRBV30; cdr3_nt: TGTGCCTGGAGTGTCGTGAACACCGATGAGCAGTTCTTC; cdr3_aa: CAWSVVNTDEQFF
d_call: -; j_call: TRBJ2-2; clone_size: -; v_call: TRBV6-5; cdr3_nt: TGTGCCAGCAGTTACTCGAAACTCACCGGGGAGCTGTTTTTT; cdr3_aa: CASSYSKLTGELFF
d_call: -; j_call: TRBJ1-5; clone_size: few; v_call: TRBV4-3; cdr3_nt: TGCGCCAGCAGCCAAGACGGGGCAGTCTATCAGCCCCAGCATTTT; cdr3_aa: CASSQDGAVYQPQHF
d_call: TRBD2; j_call: TRBJ2-1; clone_size: -; v_call: TRBV28; cdr3_nt: TGTGCCAGCAGTATCCGGACTAGCGGGAGGTACAATGAGCAGTTCTTC; cdr3_aa: CASSIRTSGRYNEQFF
d_call: -; j_call: TRBJ1-4; clone_size: few; v_call: TRBV28; cdr3_nt: TGTGCCAGTACTGGGAGGTTGGACGAAAAACTGTTTTTT; cdr3_aa: CASTGRLDEKLFF
d_call: -; j_call: TRBJ2-7; clone_size: few; v_call: TRBV27; cdr3_nt: TGTGCCAGCAGTGGGGCCGTGAGGGGAGAGCAGTACTTC; cdr3_aa: CASSGAVRGEQYF
d_call: -; j_call: TRBJ2-1; clone_size: -; v_call: TRBV2; cdr3_nt: TGTGCCAGCAGTGAAAGGGCTATCCTGCACAATGAGCAGTTCTTC; cdr3_aa: CASSERAILHNEQFF
d_call: -; j_call: TRBJ2-7; clone_size: -; v_call: TRBV7-8; cdr3_nt: TGTGCCAGCAGCTCCCCTGAAGCGGCCCTGGGGGAGCAGTACTTC; cdr3_aa: CASSSPEAALGEQYF
d_call: -; j_call: TRBJ2-2; clone_size: -; v_call: TRBV6-6; cdr3_nt: TGTGCCAGCAGCAAGGACCTGGGGATCACCGGGGAGCTGTTTTTT; cdr3_aa: CASSKDLGITGELFF
d_call: TRBD2; j_call: TRBJ2-7; clone_size: once; v_call: TRBV28; cdr3_nt: TGTGCCAGCAGTTTCTATGAAGGGGCGGGAGGGCCGGAGCAGTACTTC; cdr3_aa: CASSFYEGAGGPEQYF
d_call: -; j_call: TRBJ2-3; clone_size: -; v_call: TRBV5-6; cdr3_nt: TGTGCCAGCAGCTTGGGACAGCCCACAGATACGCAGTATTTT; cdr3_aa: CASSLGQPTDTQYF
d_call: -; j_call: TRBJ2-3; clone_size: -; v_call: TRBV30; cdr3_nt: TGTGCCTGGAGTGTAGGAGGTGCCCCCCTTAGCACAGATACGCAGTATTTT; cdr3_aa: CAWSVGGAPLSTDTQYF
d_call: TRBD2; j_call: TRBJ2-2; clone_size: -; v_call: TRBV9; cdr3_nt: TGTGCCAGCAGCGTAGGGGGACTAGCGGCGAACACCGGGGAGCTGTTTTTT; cdr3_aa: CASSVGGLAANTGELFF
d_call: TRBD1; j_call: TRBJ2-1; clone_size: -; v_call: TRBV15; cdr3_nt: TGTGCCACCAGCAGAGATCCGGGACAGTACAATGAGCAGTTCTTC; cdr3_aa: CATSRDPGQYNEQFF
d_call: -; j_call: TRBJ2-7; clone_size: -; v_call: TRBV28; cdr3_nt: TGTGCCAGCAGTCCCCCCGGGACTCCAACCTACGAGCAGTACTTC; cdr3_aa: CASSPPGTPTYEQYF
d_call: TRBD2; j_call: TRBJ2-7; clone_size: few; v_call: TRBV6-5; cdr3_nt: TGTGCCAGCTGGGGAGGGAGGTCCTACGAGCAGTACTTC; cdr3_aa: CASWGGRSYEQYF
d_call: -; j_call: TRBJ1-1; clone_size: few; v_call: TRBV18; cdr3_nt: TGTGCCAGCTCACCACCGCGGTCTGGGTTTCACTCGGAAGCTTTCTTT; cdr3_aa: CASSPPRSGFHSEAFF